The 8 T cell receptor beta chains below were found in one sample sequenced in a study of blood T cell repertoires in COVID-19. Here immunoSEQ multiplex PCR was the method, and the copy in TCRdb shows in-frame clones only, minus some. The sample lists approximately 200,000 clones; approximately 83% were seen once. The specimen was PBMCs or T cells enriched from blood (not recorded which). The receptors derive from a man between 40 and 49 years old who had recovered from COVID-19.

The V gene is TRBV2, the J gene TRBJ1-1; a possible D gene is TRBD1 (6 bases). The CDR3 runs to 14 residues. V was cut by 1 base and J by 8 bases, with 14 bases left in between. Germline assignment: CDR1 SNHLY and CDR2 FYNNEI. CDR3: CASSEVSGRGEAFF. The CDR3 bases are TGTGCCAGCAGTGAAGTATCGGGCAGGGGAGAAGCTTTCTTT. The full variable domain, rest sourced from reference TRBV2 and TRBJ1-1, is EPEVTQTPSHQVTQMGQEVILRCVPISNHLYFYWYRQILGQKVEFLVSFYNNEISEKSEIFDDQFSVERPDGSNFTLKIRSTKLEDSAMYFCASSEVSGRGEAFFGQGTRLTVV.

This clone has a handful of counts. The V call is TRBV4-3, the J call TRBJ2-7, with 7 nucleotides matching TRBD1. CDR3 length: 16 residues. The ends lost 3 bases at V and 0 bases at J; junction bases unmatched: 8. Germline lookup yields CDR1 LGHNA and CDR2 YSLEER. CDR3 DNA sequence: TGCGCCAGCAGCCAGCTAACAGGGGTAACCTCCTACGAGCAGTACTTC. Translating gives CASSQLTGVTSYEQYF.

V usage is TRBV6-5 and J usage is TRBJ1-2; no firm D call. The V end was cut by 0 bases, the J end by 4 bases, with 15 bases between. This CDR3 is built from 16 residues. Germline V gives CDR1 MNHEY, CDR2 SVGAGI. CDR3 region: CASSYSTPAVSYGYTF. The CDR3 nucleotides read TGTGCCAGCAGTTACTCGACCCCAGCGGTGAGCTATGGCTACACCTTC.

The chain carries TRBV4-1 and TRBJ2-7; D is unresolved. Germline values: CDR1 MGHRA, CDR2 YSYEKL. V was clipped by 1 base and J by 1 base, with 8 bases between them. This CDR3 region has 14 residues. Here the CDR3 DNA reads TGCGCCAGCAGCCAAGCGGTACAGTCCTACGAGCAGTACTTC. This gives the protein CASSQAVQSYEQYF.

The chain carries TRBV7-9 and TRBJ1-5; no clear D gene. The CDR3 loop spans 17 amino acids. CDR1 and CDR2 (germline): SEHNR, FQNEAQ (reference sequence). The ends were cut back, 4 bases at V and 4 bases at J, with 20 bases in the middle. CDR3 in amino acids: CASSSLGRGGLNQPQHF. CDR3 in DNA: TGTGCCAGCAGCTCCCTAGGACGGGGAGGCCTTAATCAGCCCCAGCATTTT.

This chain links TRBV3-1 (or the pseudogene TRBV3-2) with TRBJ2-5; TRBD2 is a possible D gene (5 bases). In germline, CDR1 is LGHDT, CDR2 YNNKEL (reference sequence). The CDR3 sequence is 18 residues long. Trimming shortened V by 0 bases and J by 2 bases, and 19 bases separated the two germline ends. DNA of the CDR3: TGTGCCAGCAGCCAAGATCGTTTGGAACGGGGATATCAAGAGACCCAGTACTTC. Its translation is CASSQDRLERGYQETQYF.

The V gene is TRBV6-2 or TRBV6-3, the J gene TRBJ2-7; TRBD1 matches at 7 bases. Trimming at V came to 2 bases and at J to 1 base, leaving 2 bases not matched to a gene. Looked up from germline, CDR1 is MNHEY and CDR2 is SVGEGT. The CDR3 extends over 14 amino acids. CDR3 nucleotide sequence: TGTGCCAGCAGTTACCGGGACAGTTCCTACGAGCAGTACTTC. It encodes CASSYRDSSYEQYF.

This clone was recorded once. The chain uses TRBV5-6 and TRBJ1-2; D is perhaps TRBD1 (6 bases). The CDR3 is 15 residues long. Germline loops: CDR1 SGHDT, CDR2 YYEEEE. V was trimmed by 0 bases and J by 6 bases, leaving 15 bases between them. This CDR3 reads CASSLAAIQGNGYTF. CDR3 nucleotide sequence: TGTGCCAGCAGCTTGGCGGCTATACAGGGTAATGGCTACACCTTC.